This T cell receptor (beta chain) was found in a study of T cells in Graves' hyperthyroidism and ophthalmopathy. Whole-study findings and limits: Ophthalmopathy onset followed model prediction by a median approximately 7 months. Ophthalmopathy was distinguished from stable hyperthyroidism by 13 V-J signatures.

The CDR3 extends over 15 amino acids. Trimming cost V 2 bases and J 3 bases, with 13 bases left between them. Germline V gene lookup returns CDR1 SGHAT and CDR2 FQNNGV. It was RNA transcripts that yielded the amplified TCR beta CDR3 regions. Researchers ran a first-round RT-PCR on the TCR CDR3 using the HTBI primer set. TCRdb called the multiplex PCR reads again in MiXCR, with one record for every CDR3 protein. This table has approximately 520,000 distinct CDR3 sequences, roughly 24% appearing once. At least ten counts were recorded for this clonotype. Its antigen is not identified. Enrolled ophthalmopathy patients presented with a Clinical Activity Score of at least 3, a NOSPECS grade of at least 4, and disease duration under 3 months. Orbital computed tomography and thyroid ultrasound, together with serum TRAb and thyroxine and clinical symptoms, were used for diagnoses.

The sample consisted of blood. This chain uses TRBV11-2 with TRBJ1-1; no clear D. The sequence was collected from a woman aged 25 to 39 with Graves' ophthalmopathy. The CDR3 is CASSLPDVADTEAFF. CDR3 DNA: TGTGCCAGCAGCTTACCGGACGTGGCTGACACTGAAGCTTTCTTT.